This is a list of T cell receptor beta chains from one sample in a study of T cell responses to AZD1222 COVID-19 vaccine. Clones were sequenced by immunoSEQ multiplex PCR, and TCRdb holds only the in-frame ones, with some missing. The table includes 90,000 to 150,000 clones, 88% detected once. This material consisted of peripheral blood, taken on day 0 of AZD1222 vaccination. Source of these receptors: an adult in good health. Each CDR3 is given with its conserved first and last residue. Each record gives: clone size, J gene, V gene, CDR3 protein. Where a row states a size, it is once, few, many or the class of an expanded clone; other rows omit it.

NA	TRBJ1-2	TRBV5-4	CASSLPGTGMNYTF
NA	TRBJ2-2	TRBV19	CASSIDFRGAGTGELFF
NA	TRBJ2-7	TRBV5-1	CASSLAGQAYEQYF
NA	TRBJ1-5	TRBV6-2/TRBV6-3	CASSYSEGLGQPQHF
NA	TRBJ1-6	TRBV7-3	CASSLTNNSPLHF
NA	TRBJ2-1	TRBV18	CASSPPGLAGGYNEQFF
NA	TRBJ1-3	TRBV5-5	CASSLGGKNVRNTIYF
NA	TRBJ2-2	TRBV6-2/TRBV6-3	CASSYQGPNTGELFF
NA	TRBJ1-4	TRBV9	CASSVSVMDRNEKLFF
NA	TRBJ1-5	TRBV7-9	CASSPSGTYQPQHF
NA	TRBJ1-1	TRBV12-3/TRBV12-4	CASSLRQGGLAFF
NA	TRBJ2-3	TRBV11-2	CASSSRVSDTQYF
NA	TRBJ1-2	TRBV29-1	CSSLEGTGGYTF
NA	TRBJ1-2	TRBV5-6	CASRRAVYGYTF
NA	TRBJ2-7	TRBV18	CASSSGGGTYEQYF
NA	TRBJ1-6	TRBV2	CASSVNAGQYSPLHF
NA	TRBJ1-1	TRBV2	CASSGTPEGTEAFF
once	TRBJ1-2	TRBV5-1	CASSLGDGARGYTF
once	TRBJ2-2	TRBV11-1	CASTPRGAANTGELFF
NA	TRBJ1-5	TRBV19	CASRRPGNSNQPQHF
NA	TRBJ1-5	TRBV19	CASTPRGSQPQHF
few	TRBJ1-2	TRBV2	CASSESRVGAGNGYTF
NA	TRBJ1-1	TRBV28	CASTSGGQGNTEAFF
NA	TRBJ2-6	TRBV2	CASSEQGARTGANVLTF
NA	TRBJ2-7	TRBV6-5	CASSYSRLAGSEGQYF
NA	TRBJ1-6	TRBV18	CASSPGAASSYNSPLHF
few	TRBJ2-3	TRBV10-1	CASSESRGGGDTQYF
NA	TRBJ1-2	TRBV12-3/TRBV12-4	CASTSLGHGYTF
NA	TRBJ1-1	TRBV6-5	CASSYSVGGYTEAFF
NA	TRBJ1-1	TRBV19	CASSTRDRNTEAFF
few	TRBJ2-1	TRBV7-3	CASSLVIAGENEQFF
few	TRBJ1-1	TRBV2	CASSDFLGYAEAFF
NA	TRBJ1-1	TRBV18	CASSSTGDTEAFF
NA	TRBJ2-3	TRBV2	CASRDDKFGTDTQYF
NA	TRBJ2-7	TRBV6-5	CASRQSGAGVYEQYF
NA	TRBJ1-5	TRBV12-5	CASGLEQGQPQHF
NA	TRBJ2-7	TRBV6-2/TRBV6-3	CASSLTGTSPPVESYEQYF
NA	TRBJ1-1	TRBV27	CASFLGQSTEAFF
NA	TRBJ1-6	TRBV3-1/TRBV3-2	CASSFPNSPLHF
NA	TRBJ1-6	TRBV6-2/TRBV6-3	CASSYGQGRYNSPLHF
NA	TRBJ1-6	TRBV27	CASSLMTPSPLHF
NA	TRBJ2-1	TRBV7-9	CASSSRTAYNEQFF
NA	TRBJ2-1	TRBV20-1	CSANRDYRFF
NA	TRBJ1-6	TRBV27	CASSTQGYYSPLHF
NA	TRBJ1-2	TRBV19	CASSPKTGSYGYTF
NA	TRBJ2-2	TRBV5-1	CASSPLIAGSGELFF
NA	TRBJ2-5	TRBV12-5	CASGPDAPQETQYF
NA	TRBJ2-5	TRBV27	CASSSTLGTSRETQYF
NA	TRBJ1-1	TRBV19	CASSIGQGGTEAFF
NA	TRBJ2-3	TRBV5-1	CASSLRASGGTDTQYF
NA	TRBJ1-3	TRBV6-5	CASSYSVTGNTIYF
NA	TRBJ1-4	TRBV27	CASGGQGNEKLFF
NA	TRBJ1-2	TRBV6-1	CASKGGNYGYTF
NA	TRBJ1-2	TRBV7-3	CASSLSLGWGQGVTF
NA	TRBJ1-5	TRBV2	CASRGTSNQPQHF
NA	TRBJ1-1	TRBV19	CASSSFGGNTEAFF
once	TRBJ1-1	TRBV5-1	CASSWDPNTEAFF
NA	TRBJ2-1	TRBV5-1	CASSPFSLMQGAGEQFF
NA	TRBJ1-1	TRBV6-5	CASSSPKARDAFF
NA	TRBJ2-1	TRBV20-1	CSASDPSYNEQFF